Listed below are T cell receptor beta chains from one sample, sequenced in a study of OX40 agonist ivuxolimab in advanced cancers. TCRdb keeps only in-frame clones here, not all; method: immunoSEQ multiplex PCR. The table has about 72,000 clones, around 85% seen once. Source: CD4+ or CD8+ T cells sorted from blood, taken in a trial of the OX40 agonist ivuxolimab. These receptors originate from an adult with an advanced solid tumor such as melanoma, head and neck, liver or kidney cancer. The CDR3 runs from the conserved cysteine through the conserved F or W. Fields, in order: clone size, J gene, V gene, D gene, CDR3 DNA, CDR3 protein. D genes are given only for firm matches. Clone size is given for some rows only: seen once, a few or many times, or a class if the clone is expanded.

>-|TRBJ2-7|TRBV6-5|-
TGTGCCAGCTTTAAACGGAATGGCTACGAGCAGTACTTC
CASFKRNGYEQYF
>-|TRBJ2-3|TRBV7-9|-
TGTGCCAGCAGCCCCTATGCAGGGAACACAGATACGCAGTATTTT
CASSPYAGNTDTQYF
>-|TRBJ2-7|TRBV19|TRBD1
TGTGCCAGTAGTATTGAATCCGGGACAGTGGGATACGAGCAGTACTTC
CASSIESGTVGYEQYF
>few|TRBJ1-4|TRBV11-1|-
TGTGCCAGCAGCTTCGACGGTCGGGAAAAACTGTTTTTT
CASSFDGREKLFF
>-|TRBJ1-1|TRBV5-1|-
TGCGCCAGCAGCTTGAGCCAGGGAGGAATGAACACTGAAGCTTTCTTT
CASSLSQGGMNTEAFF
>-|TRBJ2-3|TRBV21-1|-
TGTGCCAGCAGCAAAGTCCAGATGAAACCGGCGGACTTCACAGATACGCAGTATTTT
CASSKVQMKPADFTDTQYF
>-|TRBJ1-2|TRBV29-1|-
TGCAGCGTTGTGCCGGAGGACAACTATGGCTACACCTTC
CSVVPEDNYGYTF
>-|TRBJ2-6|TRBV5-8|-
TGTGCCAGCAGCTACCTCCAACCCGGGGCCAACGTCCTGACTTTC
CASSYLQPGANVLTF
>-|TRBJ2-7|TRBV4-1|TRBD2
TGCGCCAGCAGCCGCGGGGGGAACTCCTACGAGCAGTACTTC
CASSRGGNSYEQYF
>few|TRBJ2-7|TRBV7-3|-
TGTGCCAGCAGCTTATTTGGGAGCTCCTACGAGCAGTACTTC
CASSLFGSSYEQYF
>once|TRBJ2-7|TRBV18|TRBD1
TGTGCCAGCTCACCCGGGACAGTAACCTACGAGCAGTACTTC
CASSPGTVTYEQYF
>few|TRBJ1-5|TRBV10-3|TRBD1
TGTGCCAGCTCCGGGACAGGGACCAATCAGCCCCAGCATTTT
CASSGTGTNQPQHF
>-|TRBJ1-5|TRBV10-3|TRBD1
TGTGCCTACTCGAGGTCCAACAGGGGGTGTCATCAGCCCCAGCATTTT
CAYSRSNRGCHQPQHF
>-|TRBJ2-6|TRBV15|TRBD1
TGTGCCACCAGGGGTGGCGGGACAGGGGGATCCGGGGCCAACGTCCTGACTTTC
CATRGGGTGGSGANVLTF
>-|TRBJ1-1|TRBV2|-
TGTGCCAGCAGTGAAGCGGACACTGAAGCTTTCTTT
CASSEADTEAFF
>-|TRBJ1-1|TRBV10-1|TRBD1
TGCGCCAGCAGCCGGGACAGGGGCGCTGAGATTGTCTTT
CASSRDRGAEIVF
>-|TRBJ2-3|TRBV5-6|-
TGTGCCAGCAGCTTGGGGCAGGGAAGCACAGATACGCAGTATTTT
CASSLGQGSTDTQYF
>few|TRBJ2-1|TRBV7-6|-
TGTGCCAGCAGCTTAGGAGGATCCTACAATGAGCAGTTCTTC
CASSLGGSYNEQFF
>-|TRBJ2-2|TRBV5-1|TRBD2
TGCGCCAGCAGCTTGGGGTTAGCGGGGCCCACCGGGGAGCTGTTTTTT
CASSLGLAGPTGELFF
>-|TRBJ1-3|TRBV18|-
TGTGCCAGCTCACCATTCGGTTCAGGGTTCGGAAACACCATATATTTT
CASSPFGSGFGNTIYF
>-|TRBJ2-1|TRBV5-1|-
TGCGCCAGCAGCTTGGCCCCTGCGGCACACAATGAGCAGTTCTTC
CASSLAPAAHNEQFF
>few|TRBJ1-1|TRBV5-1|TRBD1
TGCGCCAGCAGCCTACAGGGGGGGCAGAGCACTGAAGCTTTCTTT
CASSLQGGQSTEAFF
>-|TRBJ2-5|TRBV18|-
TGTGCCAGCTCACCACGGGAAGAGACCCAGTACTTC
CASSPREETQYF
>-|TRBJ1-6|TRBV7-6|-
TGTGCCAGCAGCTTAGTAGGGAGAAATTCACCCCTCCACTTT
CASSLVGRNSPLHF